The 27 T cell receptor beta chains given below trace back to one sample, sequenced in a study of Ad26.COV2.S vaccination and SARS-CoV-2 variants. The sample's treatment: 15 to 20 received Ad26.COV2.S at low or high dose, single or two shots; 5 received placebo; per-sample allocation not given. Sampling was done on day 63 after the first vaccine or placebo injection. Sequencing was performed with immunoSEQ multiplex PCR; in TCRdb, only in-frame clones are kept and a portion is missing. The profile shows around 320,000 clones, roughly 91% of them singletons. The specimen was peripheral blood, collected in a trial of Ad26.COV2.S vaccine versus placebo. The receptors come from a person aged 18-60 years who received the Ad26.COV2.S COVID-19 vaccine or a placebo.

The rearrangement links TRBV3-1 (or the pseudogene TRBV3-2) to TRBJ2-7, with D unresolved. The germline gives CDR1 LGHDT, CDR2 YNNKEL (reference sequence). Trimming shortened V by 1 base and J by 2 bases, and 3 bases separated the two germline ends. The CDR3 consists of 12 residues. This CDR3 is CASSQATYEQYF. DNA of the CDR3: TGTGCCAGCAGCCAAGCCACCTACGAGCAGTACTTC.

The chain combines TRBV7-9 with TRBJ2-5; no reliable D call. With 3 bases removed from V and 2 bases from J, the gap between germline ends came to 10 bases. The CDR3 runs to 14 residues. Per germline, CDR1 SEHNR and CDR2 FQNEAQ (reference sequence). The CDR3 is CASSFDLNQETQYF. CDR3 bases: TGTGCCAGCAGCTTTGATCTCAATCAAGAGACCCAGTACTTC. The variable domain in full, completed from reference TRBV7-9 and TRBJ2-5, reads DTGVSQNPRHKITKRGQNVTFRCDPISEHNRLYWYRQTLGQGPEFLTYFQNEAQLEKSRLLSDRFSAERPKGSFSTLEIQRTEQGDSAMYLCASSFDLNQETQYFGPGTRLLVL.

The rearrangement joins TRBV5-1 to TRBJ2-5; 7 positions agree with TRBD2. This CDR3 has 15 amino acids. J gave up 4 bases and V 4 bases, and 10 bases lay outside the gene matches. Germline V lookup: CDR1 SGHRS, CDR2 YFSETQ. The CDR3 loop reads CASSPSAAGVETQYF. As DNA, the CDR3 is TGCGCCAGCAGCCCGTCAGCTGCGGGGGTAGAGACCCAGTACTTC. The full variable domain, with the rest looked up from reference TRBV5-1 and TRBJ2-5, is KAGVTQTPRYLIKTRGQQVTLSCSPISGHRSVSWYQQTPGQGLQFLFEYFSETQRNKGNFPGRFSGRQFSNSRSEMNVSTLELGDSALYLCASSPSAAGVETQYFGPGTRLLVL.

The CDR3 sequence is CAWRRDRFSGNTIYF. CDR3 in DNA: TGTGCCTGGAGACGAGACAGATTCTCTGGAAACACCATATATTTT. The V call is TRBV30, the J call TRBJ1-3; maybe TRBD1 (5 bases). The ends were cut back, 3 bases at V and 0 bases at J, with 12 bases in the middle. The CDR3 is 15 residues long. The germline CDR1 and CDR2 sequences are GTSNPN and SVGIG (reference sequence).

The V call is TRBV28, the J call TRBJ1-2; D is unclear. V lost 3 bases, J lost 0 bases, and 11 bases lay in between. CDR3 length: 15 residues. Germline CDR1 MDHEN, CDR2 SYDVKM. The CDR3 spells CASSFGSQANYGYTF. The CDR3 DNA reads TGTGCCAGCAGTTTTGGGTCACAAGCTAACTATGGCTACACCTTC.

The chain recombines TRBV9 with TRBJ2-5, with 10 bases that match TRBD1. J lost 7 bases, V lost 3 bases, and 6 bases had no gene match. There are 14 residues in the CDR3. CDR1 is SGDLS, CDR2 YYNGEE, per germline. For the CDR3, the DNA is TGTGCCAGCAGCGAGGGACAGGGGAAGGGGACCCAGTACTTC. Amino acid sequence: CASSEGQGKGTQYF. Filled out from reference TRBV9 and TRBJ2-5, the complete variable domain reads DSGVTQTPKHLITATGQRVTLRCSPRSGDLSVYWYQQSLDQGLQFLIQYYNGEERAKGNILERFSAQQFPDLHSELNLSSLELGDSALYFCASSEGQGKGTQYFGPGTRLLVL.

This rearrangement joins TRBV13 to TRBJ2-1; D could derive from TRBD1 or TRBD2 (5 bases each). CDR3 length: 14 amino acids. V gave up 6 bases and J gave up 4 bases, with 13 bases separating them. Germline CDR1 is PRHDT and CDR2 is FYEKMQ (reference sequence). CDR3 bases: TGTGCCAGCAGTCCCGAGGGACCTTACAATGAGCAGTTCTTC. Amino acid sequence: CASSPEGPYNEQFF.

CDR3 loop: CASSLVGPRQGGNGYTF. CDR3 DNA: TGTGCCAGCAGCTTAGTCGGACCAAGACAGGGGGGTAATGGCTACACCTTC. V and J are TRBV11-2 and TRBJ1-2; 9 bases match TRBD1. CDR1 is SGHAT and CDR2 is FQNNGV in the germline V gene. This CDR3 region has 17 residues. Trimming took 1 base from V and 6 from J; bases not matched to a gene: 12.

This clone was counted a single time. J is TRBJ1-1 and V is TRBV18; D may be TRBD1 (5 bases). The CDR3 is made up of 15 amino acids. Germline V gene lookup returns CDR1 KGHSH and CDR2 LQKENI. Trimming took 6 bases from V and 0 from J, leaving 14 bases between them. In DNA, the CDR3 is TGTGCCAGCTCCCCGGGGGGTCTGGTGAACACTGAAGCTTTCTTT. Its translation is CASSPGGLVNTEAFF.

For this clone: Other DNA sequences within the sample encode an identical CDR3. V gene TRBV30 combines with J gene TRBJ2-3; D is unclear. The V and J ends lost 1 base and 3 bases respectively, with 2 bases between them. Germline values: CDR1 GTSNPN, CDR2 SVGIG (reference sequence). The length of the CDR3 is 11 residues. CDR3: CAWSGTDTQYF. In DNA form, the CDR3 reads TGTGCCTGGAGTGGTACAGATACGCAGTATTTT.

J is TRBJ2-6 and V is TRBV18; D is uncertain. Trimming took 4 bases from V and 0 from J, leaving 10 bases between them. The germline V gene encodes CDR1 KGHSH and CDR2 LQKENI. The CDR3 has 16 amino acids. The CDR3, as DNA: TGTGCCAGCTCACTCAGGACGGACTCTGGGGCCAACGTCCTGACTTTC. It translates to CASSLRTDSGANVLTF.

The chain is built from TRBV30 and TRBJ2-5; 15 bases fit TRBD2. The CDR3 is 18 residues long. The germline V gene has CDR1 GTSNPN and CDR2 SVGIG (reference sequence). Trimming removed 0 bases from V and 1 base from J; junction bases left unmatched: 6. CDR3 in amino acids: CAWSVLSGLAGGQETQYF. For the CDR3, the DNA is TGTGCCTGGAGTGTACTTTCGGGACTAGCGGGGGGCCAAGAGACCCAGTACTTC.

This clone is a singleton in its sample. The V and J genes are TRBV7-3 and TRBJ2-3, with 11 bases identical to TRBD2. With V trimmed by 5 bases and J by 5 bases, 6 bases remained unmatched. The CDR3 is made up of 15 amino acids. Germline assignment: CDR1 SGHTA and CDR2 FQGTGA. The CDR3 nucleotides are TGTGCCAGCAGCGCTAGCGGGGGGAGAGGAGATACGCAGTATTTT. It is translated as CASSASGGRGDTQYF.

CDR3 residues: CASSPIDEKLFF. The CDR3 coding sequence is TGTGCCAGTAGCCCCATAGATGAAAAACTGTTTTTT. V and J are TRBV19 and TRBJ1-4; D is ambiguous. There are 12 residues in the CDR3. V lost 6 bases and J 6 bases, leaving 8 bases between the germline ends. Germline values: CDR1 LNHDA, CDR2 SQIVND (reference sequence).

The gene calls are TRBV6-5 and TRBJ2-7; 9 bases agree with TRBD1. Germline-derived CDR1 and CDR2 are MNHEY and SVGAGI. Trimming took 5 bases from V and 6 from J; bases not matched to a gene: 11. The CDR3 covers 15 residues. The CDR3 region is CASSLTGTGQREQYF. CDR3 nucleotides: TGTGCCAGCAGTCTCACCGGGACAGGGCAACGCGAGCAGTACTTC.

The chain is built from TRBV3-1 (or the pseudogene TRBV3-2) and TRBJ2-1; D uncertain. Looked up from germline, CDR1 is LGHDT and CDR2 is YNNKEL (reference sequence). The CDR3 has 13 residues. V was clipped by 4 bases and J by 9 bases, with 13 bases between them. The CDR3 nucleotides read TGTGCCAGCAGCCCAAGCCTTGTGGGTGAGCAGTTCTTC. Translation: CASSPSLVGEQFF.

This clone was counted once. The chain joins TRBV3-1 (or the pseudogene TRBV3-2) to TRBJ1-2, with TRBD1 identical over 8 bases. Germline V lookup: CDR1 LGHDT, CDR2 YNNKEL (reference sequence). The CDR3 is made up of 13 amino acids. V shed 3 bases, J shed 7 bases, and the junction held 4 bases outside the gene matches. In DNA form, the CDR3 reads TGTGCCAGCAGCCAGTACAGGGGGTCTGGCTACACCTTC. This gives the protein CASSQYRGSGYTF.

The V call is TRBV4-3, the J call TRBJ2-1; TRBD2 matches at 14 bases. Per the germline V gene, CDR1 is LGHNA and CDR2 is YSLEER. This CDR3 has 16 residues. Trimming at V came to 0 bases and at J to 10 bases, leaving 5 bases not matched to a gene. The CDR3 is CASSQDGGLAGAEQFF. The CDR3 DNA reads as TGCGCCAGCAGCCAAGATGGGGGACTAGCGGGAGCGGAGCAGTTCTTC.

The V gene is TRBV6-2 or TRBV6-3, the J gene TRBJ1-6, with 7 bases fitting TRBD1. The CDR3 totals 14 residues. Germline values: CDR1 MNHEY, CDR2 SVGEGT. V trimming: 6 bases; J trimming: 7 bases; junction bases outside the gene matches: 6. The DNA of the CDR3 is TGTGCCAGCAGACCTTGGGACAGCAATTCACCCCTCCACTTT. Amino acids: CASRPWDSNSPLHF.

This clone was seen more than once but under ten times. The chain has TRBV4-1 and TRBJ1-6; D uncertain. Germline-derived CDR1 and CDR2 are MGHRA and YSYEKL. The V and J ends lost 0 bases and 8 bases respectively, with 11 bases between them. This CDR3 spans 15 amino acids. The CDR3 DNA reads TGCGCCAGCAGCCAAGAGGCGGCCATGGATTCACCCCTCCACTTT. Amino acid sequence: CASSQEAAMDSPLHF.

CDR3 residues: CASSLEPVGGELFF. For the CDR3, the DNA is TGTGCCAGCAGCTTGGAGCCCGTAGGCGGGGAGCTGTTTTTT. The genes are TRBV5-6 and TRBJ2-2; no clear D gene. V was trimmed by 0 bases and J by 7 bases, leaving 10 bases between them. This CDR3 contains 14 residues. Per the germline V gene, CDR1 is SGHDT and CDR2 is YYEEEE.

This clone was recorded once. The V call is TRBV11-2, the J call TRBJ2-5; a weak D match, TRBD1 (5 bases). Per germline, CDR1 SGHAT and CDR2 FQNNGV. The CDR3 length is 15 residues. Trimming took 5 bases from V and 5 from J, leaving 18 bases between them. Here the CDR3 reads CASSLTARGEETQYF. The CDR3, as DNA: TGTGCCAGCAGCCTTACTGCTAGGGGTGAGGAGACCCAGTACTTC.

The chain carries TRBV5-1 and TRBJ2-1; the D call may be TRBD1 or TRBD2 (6 bases each). In germline, CDR1 is SGHRS, CDR2 YFSETQ. Trimming pared 6 bases from V and 2 bases from J, leaving 12 bases between. This CDR3 region has 14 residues. In DNA, the CDR3 is TGCGCCAGCAACACGGGGGCCGCCTACAATGAGCAGTTCTTC. Amino acids: CASNTGAAYNEQFF.

The gene calls are TRBV5-1 and TRBJ2-5; TRBD1 matches at 9 bases. Looked up from germline, CDR1 is SGHRS and CDR2 is YFSETQ. CDR3 size: 16 residues. J lost 2 bases, V lost 1 base, and 6 bases had no gene match. In DNA, the CDR3 is TGCGCCAGCAGCTTGAGGGTCGGGACAGGGCAAGAGACCCAGTACTTC. It is translated as CASSLRVGTGQETQYF.

This sequence joins TRBV4-1 and TRBJ2-5, with a weak D call TRBD1 (6 bases). The CDR3 consists of 18 residues. V was pared by 2 bases and J by 5 bases, with 24 bases between. Germline values: CDR1 MGHRA, CDR2 YSYEKL. CDR3 amino acids: CASSQKRPGHILSETQYF. In DNA, the CDR3 is TGCGCCAGCAGCCAAAAGCGACCGGGACATATCTTGTCGGAGACCCAGTACTTC.

This chain joins TRBV7-6 and TRBJ2-1; 9 positions agree with TRBD2. The CDR3 spans 16 residues. V lost 1 base, J lost 4 bases, and 5 bases stayed unmatched. Germline CDR1 reads SGHVS; CDR2 reads FNYEAQ. Written as DNA, the CDR3 is TGTGCCAGCAGCTTAGGTAGCGGGGGCGTTTACAATGAGCAGTTCTTC. It encodes CASSLGSGGVYNEQFF.

The genes are TRBV7-8 and TRBJ1-2; the D gene is possibly TRBD1 (6 bases). V was pared by 3 bases and J by 8 bases, with 10 bases between. The CDR3 covers 12 residues. Germline assignment: CDR1 SGHVS and CDR2 FQNEAQ. The CDR3 loop reads CASSLLGGGYTF. In DNA form, the CDR3 reads TGTGCCAGCAGCTTGCTTGGGGGCGGCTACACCTTC.